One and the same sample provided the 3 T cell receptor beta chains below, sequenced in a study of T cell changes during pregnancy in multiple sclerosis. Assay: immunoSEQ multiplex PCR; the TCRdb copy retains only in-frame clones and omits some. The top ten clones hold roughly 0.35% of a sample with some 60,000 clones, roughly 95% of them seen once. The sample in question was CD4+ T cells from peripheral blood mononuclear cells, obtained before pregnancy. These receptors all come from a female donor with multiple sclerosis, enrolled in a pregnancy study.

The chain has TRBV7-2 and TRBJ2-7, with 13 bases matching TRBD2. The CDR3 covers 16 residues. V dropped 5 bases and J dropped 2; count of bases not matched to a gene: 6. Germline assignment: CDR1 SGHTA and CDR2 FQGNSA. CDR3 DNA: TGTGCCAGCAGCCTCGGACTAGCGGGGGTACCCTACGAGCAGTACTTC. Protein sequence: CASSLGLAGVPYEQYF.

CDR3 bases: TGTGCCAGCAGCCTTCCGGGACTTCAAAACACCGGGGAGCTGTTTTTT. Amino acid sequence: CASSLPGLQNTGELFF. This rearrangement joins TRBV7-9 to TRBJ2-2, with D possibly being TRBD2 (6 bases). The germline V gene encodes CDR1 SEHNR and CDR2 FQNEAQ (reference sequence). The V end lost 5 bases, the J end lost 2 bases, and 15 bases lay between the germline ends. The CDR3 runs 16 residues. Using reference TRBV7-9 and TRBJ2-2 for the parts outside the CDR3, the full variable domain is DTGVSQNPRHKITKRGQNVTFRCDPISEHNRLYWYRQTLGQGPEFLTYFQNEAQLEKSRLLSDRFSAERPKGSFSTLEIQRTEQGDSAMYLCASSLPGLQNTGELFFGEGSRLTVL.

This chain uses TRBV30 with TRBJ1-5, with D possibly being TRBD1 (5 bases). The CDR3 sequence is 14 residues long. Germline CDR1 and CDR2: GTSNPN and SVGIG (reference sequence). Trimming stripped 2 bases from V and 6 bases from J, with 14 bases between. The CDR3 DNA is TGTGCCTGGAGTCACGGGGGTGGTAGTCAGCCCCAGCATTTT. Translating it yields CAWSHGGGSQPQHF.